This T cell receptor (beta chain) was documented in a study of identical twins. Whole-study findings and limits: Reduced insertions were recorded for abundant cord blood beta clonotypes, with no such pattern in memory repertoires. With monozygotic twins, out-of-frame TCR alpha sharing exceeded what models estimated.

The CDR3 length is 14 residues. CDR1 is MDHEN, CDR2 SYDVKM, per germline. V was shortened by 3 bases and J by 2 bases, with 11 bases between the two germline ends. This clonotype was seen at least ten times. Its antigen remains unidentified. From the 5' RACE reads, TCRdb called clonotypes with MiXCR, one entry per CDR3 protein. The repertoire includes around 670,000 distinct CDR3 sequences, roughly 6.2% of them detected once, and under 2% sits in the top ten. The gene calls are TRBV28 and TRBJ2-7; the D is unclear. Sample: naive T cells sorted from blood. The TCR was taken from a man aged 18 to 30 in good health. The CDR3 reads CASSFGHLAYEQYF. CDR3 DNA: TGTGCCAGCAGTTTCGGCCATTTAGCCTACGAGCAGTACTTC.